The rows below give T cell receptor beta chains drawn from one sample of a study of blood T cell repertoires in COVID-19. Repertoires were generated with immunoSEQ multiplex PCR, while TCRdb's copy carries only in-frame clones and drops some. This table has over 75,000 clones, roughly 87% appearing once. The specimen was peripheral blood. These receptors were taken from a woman of 80 years or more with active COVID-19. CDR3s include the opening cysteine and the closing phenylalanine or tryptophan. Each record gives: V gene, J gene, D gene, clone size, CDR3 protein, CDR3 DNA. The D gene is left open where the match is weak. The size of a clone is reported for some rows only, either as once, few or many, or as a class for expanded clones.

TRBV27	TRBJ2-1	TRBD2	NA	CASKTSGPRNEQFF	TGTGCCAGCAAGACTAGCGGCCCCCGAAATGAGCAGTTCTTC
TRBV5-1	TRBJ2-7	TRBD2	NA	CASSLASSFGGGAGGRTYEQYF	TGCGCCAGCAGCTTGGCCTCTTCTTTTGGCGGGGGAGCGGGAGGGCGAACCTACGAGCAGTACTTC
TRBV15	TRBJ1-1	TRBD1	NA	CATRLTGGSEAFF	TGTGCCACCAGGCTCACAGGGGGCTCTGAAGCTTTCTTT
TRBV7-2	TRBJ2-1	TRBD2	NA	CASSPDRTSGSYNEQFF	TGTGCCAGCAGCCCAGATAGGACTAGCGGCTCCTACAATGAGCAGTTCTTC
TRBV19	TRBJ2-1	NA	NA	CASSPTSYNEQFF	TGTGCCAGTAGCCCGACTAGCTACAATGAGCAGTTCTTC
TRBV18	TRBJ2-3	TRBD1	NA	CASSPDRGTDTQYF	TGTGCCAGCTCACCAGACAGGGGCACAGATACGCAGTATTTT
TRBV16	TRBJ2-2	NA	few	CASSPGTSYGELFF	TGTGCCAGCAGCCCCGGGACAAGTTACGGGGAGCTGTTTTTT
TRBV6-2/TRBV6-3	TRBJ2-5	NA	NA	CASSYSSGVGQYF	TGTGCCAGCAGTTACTCGAGCGGAGTCGGCCAGTACTTC
TRBV29-1	TRBJ2-3	TRBD2	NA	CSVEGTREFRDTQYF	TGCAGCGTTGAAGGGACTAGGGAATTCAGGGATACGCAGTATTTT
TRBV6-1	TRBJ2-1	NA	NA	CASSENLGGNEQFF	TGTGCCAGCAGTGAAAACCTGGGGGGCAATGAGCAGTTCTTC
TRBV6-5	TRBJ2-1	NA	once	CASSPVAGRPEQFF	TGTGCCAGCAGTCCCGTCGCGGGGCGCCCTGAGCAGTTCTTC
TRBV9	TRBJ2-1	TRBD2	NA	CASSPGSSGSYNEQFF	TGTGCCAGCAGCCCCGGTAGTAGCGGGAGTTACAATGAGCAGTTCTTC
TRBV28	TRBJ1-1	TRBD1	NA	CASSSSWTGKTEAFF	TGTGCCAGCAGTTCCTCATGGACAGGGAAGACTGAAGCTTTCTTT
TRBV27	TRBJ1-4	TRBD1	NA	CASSSTGVREKLFF	TGTGCCAGCAGTTCGACAGGGGTCAGGGAAAAACTGTTTTTT
TRBV28	TRBJ2-5	NA	NA	CASSTGGGGTQYF	TGTGCCAGCTCTACGGGGGGCGGGGGGACCCAGTACTTC
TRBV7-9	TRBJ2-5	NA	NA	CASALGQGEEETQYF	TGTGCCAGCGCTTTAGGACAAGGGGAGGAAGAGACCCAGTACTTC